This T cell receptor beta chain was recovered during a study of PD-L1 blockade in urothelial cancer. The germline V gene encodes CDR1 SGHDT and CDR2 YYEEEE. This CDR3 region has 16 residues. V lost 5 bases, J lost 2 bases, and 10 bases stayed unmatched. Assay: immunoSEQ multiplex PCR; the TCRdb copy retains only in-frame clones and omits some. The table shows roughly 46,000 clones, with about 85% occurring only once. Time point of the sample: peripheral blood 6 weeks after treatment start. As regards this clone: Its antigen is unidentified.

Broader study findings: A pretreatment blood TCR clonality that fell below the median predicted better progression-free and overall survival.

The chain links TRBV5-6 to TRBJ2-7; 10 positions agree with TRBD1. The clonotype comes from a middle-aged man with urothelial cancer. The sequences come from PBMCs, collected around atezolizumab (anti-PD-L1) treatment. The CDR3 reads CASRLLGTGAPYEQYF. CDR3 coding DNA: TGTGCCAGCAGGTTACTCGGGACAGGGGCTCCCTACGAGCAGTACTTC. The full variable domain, in which reference TRBV5-6 and TRBJ2-7 provide the parts outside the CDR3, is DAGVTQSPTHLIKTRGQQVTLRCSPKSGHDTVSWYQQALGQGPQFIFQYYEEEERQRGNFPDRFSGHQFPNYSSELNVNALLLGDSALYLCASRLLGTGAPYEQYFGPGTRLTVT.